The 20 T cell receptor beta chains listed next were all sequenced from one sample in a study of blood T cell repertoires in COVID-19. TCRdb's copy holds only in-frame clones and misses some; the assay was immunoSEQ multiplex PCR. The repertoire consists of 150,000 to 200,000 clones, with around 81% occurring once and the leading ten covering about 11%. Sequencing used peripheral blood. The receptors originated from a man between 60 and 75 years old with active or convalescent COVID-19.

CDR3 in DNA: TGTGCCAGCAGTTTAGACAGGGCGAATCAGCCCCAGCATTTT. Translation: CASSLDRANQPQHF. The V and J genes are TRBV27 and TRBJ1-5; 7 nucleotides align to TRBD1. This CDR3 spans 14 amino acids. V dropped 2 bases and J dropped 4; count of bases not matched to a gene: 2. Germline V gene lookup returns CDR1 MNHEY and CDR2 SMNVEV (reference sequence).

The rearrangement uses TRBV24-1 and TRBJ1-5, with 7 bases aligning to TRBD1. J was trimmed by 4 bases and V by 2 bases; bases with no gene match: 7. Germline lookup yields CDR1 KGHDR and CDR2 SFDVKD. This CDR3 comprises 16 residues. As DNA, the CDR3 is TGTGCCACCAGTGATTCCCGGGACAGAACAAATCAGCCCCAGCATTTT. Amino acids: CATSDSRDRTNQPQHF.

The chain has TRBV5-6 and TRBJ1-6; D is possibly TRBD1 (6 bases). CDR1 is SGHDT and CDR2 is YYEEEE in the germline V gene. The CDR3 runs to 14 residues. V was pared by 4 bases and J by 7 bases, with 12 bases between. CDR3 protein: CASSMGHRNSPLHF. The CDR3 bases are TGTGCCAGCAGCATGGGACATCGGAATTCACCCCTCCACTTT.

The chain is built from TRBV5-1 and TRBJ2-5; 7 bases match TRBD1. With 4 bases clipped from V and 2 bases from J, the junction kept 11 bases outside the gene matches. CDR1 is SGHRS and CDR2 is YFSETQ in the germline V gene. The CDR3 covers 16 residues. The CDR3 DNA sequence: TGCGCCAGCAGCCCCACAGGGGCGACAGTACAAGAGACCCAGTACTTC. It translates to CASSPTGATVQETQYF.

V gene TRBV5-1 combines with J gene TRBJ2-5; 7 bases are shared with TRBD2. V dropped 5 bases and J dropped 1; count of bases not matched to a gene: 8. The CDR3 has 15 residues. CDR1 is SGHRS and CDR2 is YFSETQ in the germline V gene. The CDR3 here is CASRERSGLQETQYF. The DNA of the CDR3 is TGCGCCAGCAGAGAACGTAGCGGGCTCCAAGAGACCCAGTACTTC.

In its sample, this clone was seen a few times. The chain is built from TRBV5-4 and TRBJ1-2; 8 bases align to TRBD1. CDR1 and CDR2 (germline): SGHNT, YYREEE (reference sequence). V lost 2 bases to trimming and J lost 1 base; unmatched junction nucleotides: 10. CDR3 size: 17 residues. This chain's CDR3 is CASSLVRQGPYNYGYTF. CDR3 sequence (DNA): TGTGCCAGCAGCTTAGTCAGACAGGGGCCGTATAACTATGGCTACACCTTC.

The chain combines TRBV5-4 with TRBJ1-4; the D is unclear. The length of the CDR3 is 14 residues. V was clipped by 4 bases and J by 2 bases, with 9 bases between them. CDR1 and CDR2 (germline): SGHNT, YYREEE (reference sequence). The CDR3 loop reads CASSQIGTNEKLFF. CDR3 nucleotide sequence: TGTGCCAGCAGCCAGATCGGGACTAATGAAAAACTGTTTTTT.

This rearrangement joins TRBV21-1 to TRBJ2-2; the D call TRBD1 from the table was never checked on the DNA. TRBV21-1 is described as a pseudogene. The CDR3 is made up of 15 amino acids. CDR3 protein: CASSKEGRGTGELFF. As DNA, the CDR3 is TGTGCCAGCAGCAAAGAAGGTAGGGGCACCGGGGAGCTGTTTTTT.

This clone was observed a single time. V gene TRBV6-5 combines with J gene TRBJ2-7; 7 nucleotides line up with TRBD1. This CDR3 is built from 14 residues. J lost 2 bases, V lost 6 bases, and 7 bases had no gene match. Germline loops: CDR1 MNHEY, CDR2 SVGAGI. The CDR3 region has the DNA TGTGCCAGCAGGCACAGGACAGGTCCCTACGAGCAGTACTTC. Protein product: CASRHRTGPYEQYF.

The chain combines TRBV3-1 (or the pseudogene TRBV3-2) with TRBJ2-5, with 7 nucleotides matching TRBD2. CDR1 and CDR2 (germline): LGHDT, YNNKEL (reference sequence). Unmatched junction bases numbered 6, after V lost 3 bases and J lost 5 bases. CDR3 length: 14 residues. The CDR3 is CASSHTSDGETQYF. Here the CDR3 DNA reads TGTGCCAGCAGCCACACTAGCGACGGGGAGACCCAGTACTTC.

The rearrangement uses TRBV18 and TRBJ1-1; D may be TRBD1 (5 bases). CDR3 length: 12 amino acids. CDR1 and CDR2 from the germline V gene are KGHSH and LQKENI. V lost 3 bases and J lost 7, with 9 bases in between. CDR3 coding DNA: TGTGCCAGCTCACCCGTCCAGGGTGAAGCTTTCTTT. Translating it yields CASSPVQGEAFF.

The chain joins TRBV18 to TRBJ1-1; TRBD1 is a possible D gene (5 bases). The CDR3 length is 13 residues. The ends were cut back, 4 bases at V and 1 base at J, with 7 bases in the middle. The germline V gene has CDR1 KGHSH and CDR2 LQKENI. CDR3 nucleotides: TGTGCCAGCTCACAGACAGAGAACACTGAAGCTTTCTTT. Its translation is CASSQTENTEAFF.

The rearrangement links TRBV5-1 to TRBJ1-2; 8 nucleotides agree with TRBD1. The ends lost 2 bases at V and 4 bases at J; junction bases unmatched: 10. Germline V CDR1 and CDR2: SGHRS, YFSETQ. The CDR3 runs 16 residues. The CDR3 DNA reads TGCGCCAGCAGCTTCACCCCAGGACAGGGAGCCTATGGCTACACCTTC. Translation: CASSFTPGQGAYGYTF.

The chain combines TRBV7-2 with TRBJ2-7; a possible D gene is TRBD1 (8 bases). The CDR3 consists of 16 residues. Deletions cut 5 bases from V and 5 bases from J, with 22 bases between. The germline gives CDR1 SGHTA, CDR2 FQGNSA. Written as DNA, the CDR3 is TGTGCCAGCAGCACCAGTCGGACAGGGAGGGAAGACGAGCAGTACTTC. Encoded protein: CASSTSRTGREDEQYF.

The V and J genes are TRBV6-5 and TRBJ1-2; D gene ambiguous. Trimming removed 0 bases from V and 3 bases from J, with 8 bases in between. From germline, CDR1 is MNHEY and CDR2 SVGAGI. The CDR3 totals 14 residues. For the CDR3, the DNA is TGTGCCAGCAGTTACTCGACCGGGGACTATGGCTACACCTTC. Translating gives CASSYSTGDYGYTF.

This chain joins TRBV10-3 and TRBJ1-2, with D possibly TRBD1 on 5 matching bases. This CDR3 region has 12 residues. Germline V CDR1 and CDR2: ENHRY, SYGVKD. Trimming removed 8 bases at V and 4 bases at J, with 11 bases between. The CDR3 here is CAIGADGYGYTF. The CDR3 DNA is TGTGCCATCGGGGCAGACGGCTATGGCTACACCTTC.

V gene TRBV6-2 or TRBV6-3 combines with J gene TRBJ1-6; tentatively, D is TRBD1 (5 bases). Looked up from germline, CDR1 is MNHEY and CDR2 is SVGEGT. This CDR3 is 14 amino acids long. V lost 2 bases and J 10 bases, leaving 12 bases between the germline ends. CDR3 region: CASSYAQGGSPLHF. The CDR3 DNA reads TGTGCCAGCAGTTACGCTCAGGGAGGATCACCCCTCCACTTT.

The chain combines TRBV15 with TRBJ2-7; a possible D gene is TRBD1 (5 bases). With 3 bases removed from V and 5 bases from J, the gap between germline ends came to 17 bases. Germline values: CDR1 LNHNV, CDR2 YYDKDF (reference sequence). The CDR3 has 15 amino acids. The CDR3 sequence: CATSRSPGLLDEQYF. CDR3 sequence (DNA): TGTGCCACCAGCAGGTCCCCAGGGTTATTGGACGAGCAGTACTTC.

V gene TRBV13 combines with J gene TRBJ2-7; a weak D match, TRBD2 (6 bases). V was cut by 4 bases and J by 0 bases, with 13 bases left in between. CDR1 PRHDT and CDR2 FYEKMQ come from the germline V gene (reference sequence). There are 15 residues in the CDR3. In nucleotides, the CDR3 is TGTGCCAGCAGCTCGACCGGGACTGTCTCCTACGAGCAGTACTTC. This codes for CASSSTGTVSYEQYF.

The J gene is TRBJ2-3, the V gene TRBV10-2, with D uncertain. The V gene's germline CDR1 is WSHSY and CDR2 SAAADI. There are 11 residues in the CDR3. V was trimmed by 2 bases and J by 6 bases, leaving 3 bases between them. The CDR3: CASSERDTQYF. The CDR3 DNA sequence: TGCGCCAGCAGTGAGCGTGATACGCAGTATTTT.